This T cell receptor (beta chain) comes out of a study of blood T cell repertoires in COVID-19. Data came from immunoSEQ multiplex PCR; TCRdb stores just in-frame clones and leaves some out. The repertoire has some 270,000 clones, approximately 85% of them found once; the top ten carry roughly 6.7%. Participants had their cohort set by participant-reported clinical history. V lost 6 bases, J lost 4 bases, and 12 bases lay in between. Germline-derived CDR1 and CDR2 are MNHNY and SVGAGI (reference sequence). The CDR3 extends over 13 amino acids. V and J are TRBV6-6 and TRBJ1-2; possible D gene TRBD1, 5 bases. Specimen: PBMCs or T cells enriched from blood (not recorded which). This clonotype originated in a woman aged 50 to 60 who had been exposed to COVID-19. CDR3 protein: CASSPDSLYGYTF. CDR3 sequence (DNA): TGTGCCAGCAGCCCTGACAGCCTCTATGGCTACACCTTC.